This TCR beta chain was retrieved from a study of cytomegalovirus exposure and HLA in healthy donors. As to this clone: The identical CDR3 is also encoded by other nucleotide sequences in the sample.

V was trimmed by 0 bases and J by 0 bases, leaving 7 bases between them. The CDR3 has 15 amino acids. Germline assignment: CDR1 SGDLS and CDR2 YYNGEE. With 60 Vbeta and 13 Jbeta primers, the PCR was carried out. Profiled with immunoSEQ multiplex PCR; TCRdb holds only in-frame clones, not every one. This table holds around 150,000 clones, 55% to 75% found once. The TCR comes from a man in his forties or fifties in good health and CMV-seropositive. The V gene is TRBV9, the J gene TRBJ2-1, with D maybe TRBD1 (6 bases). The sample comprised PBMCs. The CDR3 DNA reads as TGTGCCAGCAGCGTAGTAGGGGGCTCCTACAATGAGCAGTTCTTC. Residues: CASSVVGGSYNEQFF.